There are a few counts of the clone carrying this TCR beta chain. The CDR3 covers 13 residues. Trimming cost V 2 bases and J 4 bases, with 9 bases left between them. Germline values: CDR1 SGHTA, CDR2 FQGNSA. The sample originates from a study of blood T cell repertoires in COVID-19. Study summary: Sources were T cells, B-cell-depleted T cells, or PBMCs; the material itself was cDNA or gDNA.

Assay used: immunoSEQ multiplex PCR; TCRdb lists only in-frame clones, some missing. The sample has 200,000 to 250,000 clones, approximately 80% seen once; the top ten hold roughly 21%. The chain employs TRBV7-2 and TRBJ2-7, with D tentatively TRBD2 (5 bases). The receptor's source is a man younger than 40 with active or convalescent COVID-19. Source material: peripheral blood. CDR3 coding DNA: TGTGCCAGCAGCTTATTGGGCGGGTACGAGCAGTACTTC. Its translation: CASSLLGGYEQYF.